This T cell receptor beta chain was observed in a study of cytomegalovirus exposure and HLA in healthy donors. As for the study in general: In a previous analysis, around 110 million unique TCR beta sequences were found from some 180 million T cells.

Findings and limits, study-wide: Donors belonging to an Asian-associated ancestry cluster reportedly showed fewer N-insertions in productive TCRs than the roughly 670-donor mean, according to what a later analysis found. Near-uniform donor sequencing depth was presumed by presence/absence analyses.

In this sample, this clone turned up once. Its antigen remains unidentified. The PCR ran on 60 Vbeta and 13 Jbeta primers. Sequencing was performed with immunoSEQ multiplex PCR; in TCRdb, only in-frame clones are kept and a portion is missing. The sample records some 60,000 clones, 83% being singletons. V shed 9 bases and J shed 4 bases, with 10 bases lying between them. The CDR3 extends over 11 amino acids. The germline CDR1 and CDR2 sequences are WNHNN and SYGVQD (reference sequence). The chain carries TRBV10-1 and TRBJ2-7, with D maybe TRBD1 (6 bases). The receptor's source is a human donor in good health. The sequenced sample was PBMCs. DNA for the CDR3: TGCGCCAGGGACAGCACTTACGAGCAGTACTTC. It encodes CARDSTYEQYF.